The source of this T cell receptor (beta chain) is a study of blood T cells in healthy people across ages. Whenever a sample was processed, at least 6 million PBMCs were isolated. A second PCR, run for roughly 7 to 12 cycles, used a sample-barcoded 5' primer plus a J-beta primer mix. MiXCR, applied by TCRdb to the 5' RACE reads, yields one record per CDR3 protein. This sample has roughly 800,000 distinct CDR3 sequences, with 58% found just once. This CDR3 contains 12 residues. Trimming pared 3 bases from V and 9 bases from J, leaving 12 bases between. CDR1 and CDR2 from the germline V gene are DFQATT and SNEGSKA (reference sequence). Points from the study as a whole: Long-lived and aged donors differed, with more naive CD4+ cells and higher diversity in the long-lived.

Concerning this clonotype itself: Antigen specificity is unknown.

The TCR was taken from a man aged 25-40 years in good health. The chain has TRBV20-1 and TRBJ2-1; possibly TRBD2 for D (5 bases). Input material: blood. CDR3 sequence reads: CSASPPGSEQFF. The CDR3 nucleotides are TGCAGTGCTAGTCCCCCTGGGAGTGAGCAGTTCTTC.